What follows are 6 T cell receptor beta chains derived from one specimen sequenced in a study of T-cell memory formation after mild COVID-19. TCRdb analysed the 5' RACE reads with MiXCR anew, one entry per CDR3 protein. The table has around 320,000 distinct CDR3 sequences, 19% seen once. The source material was PBMCs or a T cell subset sorted from them (not recorded which). All receptors come from a man aged 18 to 29 who had mild COVID-19 (a few samples of this study predate the infection). Cell type and time point are not known.

The rearrangement links TRBV12-3 or TRBV12-4 to TRBJ2-3, with D hard to call. The length of the CDR3 is 10 residues. V dropped 8 bases and J dropped 7 bases, with 7 bases sitting between them. The CDR3 loop reads CASGRYTQYF. CDR3 in DNA: TGTGCCAGCGGGCGGTATACGCAGTATTTT.

The rearrangement links TRBV21-1 to TRBJ2-5; no DNA check was done on the table's D call, TRBD2. TRBV21-1 corresponds to a pseudogene. The CDR3 is made up of 17 amino acids. CDR3 amino acids: CASRDSGGAHRQETQYF. The CDR3 nucleotides are TGTGCCAGCAGAGATAGCGGGGGGGCCCATAGGCAAGAGACCCAGTACTTC.

This clonotype was found a few times. The gene calls are TRBV7-9 and TRBJ1-2, with unresolved D. The CDR3 loop spans 15 amino acids. Trimming left V 4 bases short and J 7 bases short, with 19 bases between. CDR1 and CDR2 from the germline V gene are SEHNR and FQNEAQ (reference sequence). The CDR3 is CASSSPYPGTGGYTF. As DNA, the CDR3 is TGTGCCAGCAGCTCCCCATACCCGGGTACCGGTGGCTACACCTTC.

In its sample, this clonotype was seen a few times. The CDR3, as DNA: TGTGCCAGCAGCCGCCGAGACGGGAACACTGAAGCTTTCTTT. Its translation: CASSRRDGNTEAFF. The chain is built from TRBV3-1 and TRBJ1-1; no definite D call. Germline CDR1 LGHDT, CDR2 YNNKEL (reference sequence). The CDR3 loop spans 14 amino acids. The germline V and J ends were trimmed by 4 bases and 1 base, with 10 bases remaining between them.

This clonotype was observed at least ten times. The rearrangement uses TRBV12-3 or TRBV12-4 and TRBJ2-2; D may be TRBD1 (6 bases). The CDR3 is made up of 13 amino acids. The V end was cut by 4 bases, the J end by 6 bases, with 9 bases between. CDR3 nucleotide sequence: TGTGCCAGCAGTTACAGGGCCCCCGGGGAGCTGTTTTTT. Its protein is CASSYRAPGELFF.

This clonotype was seen a few times. V gene TRBV29-1 combines with J gene TRBJ2-3; D ambiguous. This CDR3 spans 12 amino acids. V lost 2 bases and J 8 bases, leaving 11 bases between the germline ends. Germline V gives CDR1 SQVTM, CDR2 ANQGSEA. DNA for the CDR3: TGCAGCGTTGAATCGCGGATGCGTACGCAGTATTTT. It is translated as CSVESRMRTQYF.